Listed here is a single T cell receptor (beta chain). The source of the sample is a study of T cell changes during pregnancy in multiple sclerosis. Clones were sequenced by immunoSEQ multiplex PCR, and TCRdb holds only the in-frame ones, with some missing. This sample yields tens of thousands of clones, of which approximately 94% are seen a single time; 0.95% to 1.5% belongs to the top ten. CDR1 and CDR2 (germline): LGHNA, YNFKEQ. V shed 1 base and J 2 bases; nucleotides not matched to a gene: 15. The CDR3 runs to 19 residues. The clonotype was recovered from a female donor with multiple sclerosis, enrolled in a pregnancy study. The chain joins TRBV4-2 to TRBJ2-3, with 7 positions matching TRBD1. This sample comprised peripheral blood, obtained before pregnancy. In DNA, the CDR3 is TGTGCCAGCAGCCAAGGGCGGGCCAGGGGGTCACATTTCACAGATACGCAGTATTTT. Translated: CASSQGRARGSHFTDTQYF.